This T cell receptor (beta chain) comes out of a study of read filtering for tumor transcriptome and immune sequencing. Study-wide background: Patients were around 17 male and roughly 15 female, mean age 65.9 years, range 47 to 80. After DNase treatment, RNA was made into whole-transcriptome libraries. Overall study findings and caveats: Approximately 77% of IR-seq clonotypes had a single read, yet these held about 3.4% of reads.

Sampling of bone marrow took place during active disease in every patient. This library used roughly 400 ng RNA and molecular barcoded adaptors spanning alpha/delta and beta/gamma chains. Via MiXCR, TCRdb re-called the reads, giving one row per CDR3 protein. The data contain about 61,000 distinct CDR3 sequences, around 21% of them singletons. V lost 0 bases and J 7 bases, leaving 11 bases between the germline ends. This CDR3 has 14 amino acids. Germline V gene lookup returns CDR1 SGDLS and CDR2 YYNGEE. By share, this clonotype counts as medium-sized. Its antigen is unidentified. This clonotype was sampled from a donor over 35 with multiple myeloma. Sequenced sample: a population of CD138-negative cells sorted from bone marrow. This rearrangement joins TRBV9 to TRBJ2-1; no clear D. Written as DNA, the CDR3 is TGTGCCAGCAGCGTAGTCGGCTCCCGGAATGAGCAGTTCTTC. This encodes CASSVVGSRNEQFF.